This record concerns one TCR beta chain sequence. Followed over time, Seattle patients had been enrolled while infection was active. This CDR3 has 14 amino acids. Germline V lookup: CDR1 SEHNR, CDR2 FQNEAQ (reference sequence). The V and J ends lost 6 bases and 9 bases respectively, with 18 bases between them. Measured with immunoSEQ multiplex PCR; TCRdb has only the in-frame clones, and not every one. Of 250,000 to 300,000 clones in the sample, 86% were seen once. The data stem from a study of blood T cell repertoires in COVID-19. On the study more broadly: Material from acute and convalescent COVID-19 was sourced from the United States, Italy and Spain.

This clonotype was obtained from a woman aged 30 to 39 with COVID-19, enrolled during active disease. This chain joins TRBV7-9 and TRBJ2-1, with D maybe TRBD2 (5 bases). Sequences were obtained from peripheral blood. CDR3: CASRDSLFGPEQFF. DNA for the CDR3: TGTGCCAGCAGGGACTCCCTTTTCGGGCCTGAGCAGTTCTTC.